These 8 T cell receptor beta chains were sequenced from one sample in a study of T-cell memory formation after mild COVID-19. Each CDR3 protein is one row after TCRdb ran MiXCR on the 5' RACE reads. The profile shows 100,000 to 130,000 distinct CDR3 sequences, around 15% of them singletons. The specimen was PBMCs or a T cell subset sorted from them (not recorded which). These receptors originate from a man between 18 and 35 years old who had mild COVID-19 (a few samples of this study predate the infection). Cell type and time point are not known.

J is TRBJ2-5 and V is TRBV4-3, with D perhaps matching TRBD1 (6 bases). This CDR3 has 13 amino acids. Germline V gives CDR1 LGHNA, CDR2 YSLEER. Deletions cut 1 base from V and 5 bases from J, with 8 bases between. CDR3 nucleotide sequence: TGCGCCAGCAGCCAAGTTGACAGGGAGACCCAGTACTTC. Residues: CASSQVDRETQYF.

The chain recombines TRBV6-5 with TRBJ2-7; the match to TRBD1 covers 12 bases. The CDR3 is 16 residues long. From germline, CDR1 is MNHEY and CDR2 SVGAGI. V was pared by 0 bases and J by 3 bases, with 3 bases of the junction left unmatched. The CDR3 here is CASSYSGTGGFYEQYV. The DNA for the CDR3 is TGTGCCAGCAGTTACTCTGGGACAGGGGGCTTCTACGAGCAGTACGTC.

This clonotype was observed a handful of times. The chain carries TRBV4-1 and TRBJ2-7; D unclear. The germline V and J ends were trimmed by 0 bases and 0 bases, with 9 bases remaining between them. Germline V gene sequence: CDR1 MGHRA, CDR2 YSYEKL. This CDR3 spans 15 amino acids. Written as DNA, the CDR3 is TGCGCCAGCAGCCAAGAGGTAGGATCCTCCTACGAGCAGTACGTC. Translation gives CASSQEVGSSYEQYV.

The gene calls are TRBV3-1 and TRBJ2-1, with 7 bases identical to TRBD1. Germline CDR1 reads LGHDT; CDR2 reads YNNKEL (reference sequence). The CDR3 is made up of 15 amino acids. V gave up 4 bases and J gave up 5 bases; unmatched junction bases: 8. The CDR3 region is CASSRRTGRNNEQFF. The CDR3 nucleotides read TGTGCCAGCAGCCGACGGACAGGTCGGAACAATGAGCAGTTCTTC.

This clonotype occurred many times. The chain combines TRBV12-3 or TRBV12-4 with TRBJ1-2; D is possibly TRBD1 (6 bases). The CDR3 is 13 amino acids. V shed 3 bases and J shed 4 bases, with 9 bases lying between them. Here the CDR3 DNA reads TGTGCCAGCAGTTTCGGACAGATCTATGGCTACACCTTC. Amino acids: CASSFGQIYGYTF.

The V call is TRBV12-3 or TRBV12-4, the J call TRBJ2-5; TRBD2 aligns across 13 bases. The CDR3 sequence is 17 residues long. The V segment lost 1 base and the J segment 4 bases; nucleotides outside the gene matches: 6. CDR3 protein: CASSLGLAGGGGETQYF. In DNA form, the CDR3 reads TGTGCCAGCAGTTTAGGACTAGCGGGGGGAGGTGGAGAGACCCAGTACTTC.

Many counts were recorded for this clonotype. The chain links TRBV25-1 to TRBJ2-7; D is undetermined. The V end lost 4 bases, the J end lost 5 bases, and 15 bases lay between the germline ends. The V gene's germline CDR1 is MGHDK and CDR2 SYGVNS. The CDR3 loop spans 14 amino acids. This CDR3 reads CASSGRGTYHEQYF. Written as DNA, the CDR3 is TGTGCCAGCAGTGGGCGCGGTACATACCACGAGCAGTACTTC.

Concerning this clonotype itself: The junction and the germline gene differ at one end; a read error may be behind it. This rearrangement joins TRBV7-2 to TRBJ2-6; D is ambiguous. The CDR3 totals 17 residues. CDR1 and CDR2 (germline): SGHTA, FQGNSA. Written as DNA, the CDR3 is TGCGCCAGCAGCTTAGTGGGGTCGAGCTCTGGGGCCAACGTCCTGACTTTC. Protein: CASSLVGSSSGANVLTF. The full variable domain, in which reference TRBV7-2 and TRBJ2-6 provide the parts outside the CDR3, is GAGVSQSPSNKVTEKGKDVELRCDPISGHTALYWYRQSLGQGLEFLIYFQGNSAPDKSGLPSDRFSAERTGGSVSTLTIQRTQQEDSAVYLCASSLVGSSSGANVLTFGAGSRLTVL.